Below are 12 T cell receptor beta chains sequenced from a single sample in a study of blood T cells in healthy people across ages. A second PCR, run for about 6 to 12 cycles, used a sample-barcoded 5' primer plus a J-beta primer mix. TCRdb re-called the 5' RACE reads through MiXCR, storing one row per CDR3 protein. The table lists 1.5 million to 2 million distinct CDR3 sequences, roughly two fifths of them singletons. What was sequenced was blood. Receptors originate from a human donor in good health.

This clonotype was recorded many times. The CDR3 reads CASRGVTGSSYEQYF. The CDR3 DNA reads as TGTGCCAGCAGAGGGGTAACAGGGTCCTCCTACGAGCAGTACTTC. V is TRBV6-5 and J is TRBJ2-7; D is possibly TRBD1 (6 bases). Trimming took 6 bases from V and 0 from J, leaving 15 bases between them. CDR1 and CDR2 (germline): MNHEY, SVGAGI. The CDR3 extends over 15 amino acids.

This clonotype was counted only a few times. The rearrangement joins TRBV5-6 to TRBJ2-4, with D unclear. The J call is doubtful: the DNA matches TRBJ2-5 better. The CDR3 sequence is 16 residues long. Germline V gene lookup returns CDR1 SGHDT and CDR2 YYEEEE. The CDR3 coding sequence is TGTGCCAGCAGCTCGGACGGTCGGTGGAGAGAAGAGACCCAGTACTTC. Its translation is CASSSDGRWREETQYF.

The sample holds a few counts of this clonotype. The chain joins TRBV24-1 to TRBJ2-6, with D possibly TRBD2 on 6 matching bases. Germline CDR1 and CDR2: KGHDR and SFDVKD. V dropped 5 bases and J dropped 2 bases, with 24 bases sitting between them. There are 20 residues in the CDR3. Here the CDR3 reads CATSAKGGDPRWPGANVLTF. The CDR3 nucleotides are TGTGCCACCAGTGCCAAAGGAGGGGACCCCAGATGGCCTGGGGCCAACGTCCTGACTTTC.

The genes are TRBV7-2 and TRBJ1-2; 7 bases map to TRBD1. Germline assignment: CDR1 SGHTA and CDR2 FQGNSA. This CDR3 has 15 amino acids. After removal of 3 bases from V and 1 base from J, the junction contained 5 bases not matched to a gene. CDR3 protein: CASSFTGDINYGYTF. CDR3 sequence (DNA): TGTGCCAGCAGCTTCACAGGGGACATTAACTATGGCTACACCTTC.

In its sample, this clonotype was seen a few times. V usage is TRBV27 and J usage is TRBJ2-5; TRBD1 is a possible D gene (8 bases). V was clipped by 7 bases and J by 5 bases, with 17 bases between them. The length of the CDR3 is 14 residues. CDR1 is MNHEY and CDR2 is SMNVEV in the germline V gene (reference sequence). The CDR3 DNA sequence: TGTGCCAGCACAGGACAGGGAGGGGAGGAGACCCAGTACTTC. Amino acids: CASTGQGGEETQYF.

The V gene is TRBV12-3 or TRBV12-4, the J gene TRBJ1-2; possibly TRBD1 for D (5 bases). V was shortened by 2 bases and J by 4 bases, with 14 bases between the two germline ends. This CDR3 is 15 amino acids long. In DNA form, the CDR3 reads TGTGCCAGCAGTTTACCTCAGGGATCCACCTATGGCTACACCTTC. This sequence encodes CASSLPQGSTYGYTF.

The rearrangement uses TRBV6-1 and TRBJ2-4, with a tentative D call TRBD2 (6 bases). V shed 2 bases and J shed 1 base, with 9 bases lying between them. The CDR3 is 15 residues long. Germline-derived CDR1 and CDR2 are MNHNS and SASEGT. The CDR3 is CASSEWGVAKNIQYF. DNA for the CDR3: TGTGCCAGCAGTGAATGGGGGGTGGCCAAAAACATTCAGTACTTC.

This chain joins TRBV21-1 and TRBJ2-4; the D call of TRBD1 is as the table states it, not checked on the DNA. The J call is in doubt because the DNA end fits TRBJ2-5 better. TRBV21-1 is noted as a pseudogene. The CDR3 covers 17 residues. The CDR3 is CASSKKRGTDTQETQYF. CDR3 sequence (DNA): TGTGCCAGCAGCAAAAAGAGAGGGACAGACACCCAAGAGACCCAGTACTTC.

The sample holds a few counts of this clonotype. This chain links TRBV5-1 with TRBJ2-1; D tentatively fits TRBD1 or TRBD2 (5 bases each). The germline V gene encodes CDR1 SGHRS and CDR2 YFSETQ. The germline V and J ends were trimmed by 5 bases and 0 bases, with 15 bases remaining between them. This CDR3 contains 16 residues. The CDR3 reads CASRSGTLSSYNEQFF. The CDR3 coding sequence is TGCGCCAGCAGATCCGGGACCTTGAGCTCCTACAATGAGCAGTTCTTC. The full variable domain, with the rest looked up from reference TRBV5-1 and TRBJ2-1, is KAGVTQTPRYLIKTRGQQVTLSCSPISGHRSVSWYQQTPGQGLQFLFEYFSETQRNKGNFPGRFSGRQFSNSRSEMNVSTLELGDSALYLCASRSGTLSSYNEQFFGPGTRLTVL.

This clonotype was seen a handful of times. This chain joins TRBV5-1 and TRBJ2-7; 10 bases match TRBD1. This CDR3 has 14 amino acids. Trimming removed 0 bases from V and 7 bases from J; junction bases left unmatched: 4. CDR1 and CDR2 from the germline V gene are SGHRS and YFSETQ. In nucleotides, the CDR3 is TGCGCCAGCAGCTTGGAGACAGGGGGCGAAGAGCAGTACTTC. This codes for CASSLETGGEEQYF.

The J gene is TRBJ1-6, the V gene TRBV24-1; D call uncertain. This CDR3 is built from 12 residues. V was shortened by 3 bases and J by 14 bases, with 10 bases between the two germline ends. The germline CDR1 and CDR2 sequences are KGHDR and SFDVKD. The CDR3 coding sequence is TGTGCCACCAGTGATGGGAAATCCACCCTCCACTTT. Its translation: CATSDGKSTLHF.

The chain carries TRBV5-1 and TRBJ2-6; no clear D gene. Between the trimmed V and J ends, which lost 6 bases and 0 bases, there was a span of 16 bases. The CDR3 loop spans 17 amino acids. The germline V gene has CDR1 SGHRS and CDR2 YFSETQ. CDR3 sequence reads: CASTRWSRISGANVLTF. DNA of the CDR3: TGCGCCAGCACTAGGTGGTCACGGATCTCTGGGGCCAACGTCCTGACTTTC.